This T cell receptor beta chain is from a study of CD8 T cells in Susac syndrome. RNA in amounts of roughly 0.5 to 1 ug was reverse transcribed with random hexamers. Via MiXCR, TCRdb re-called the immunoSEQ multiplex PCR reads, giving one row per CDR3 protein. Found here are some 130,000 distinct CDR3 sequences, about 95% of them singletons; the top ten hold 0.09% to 0.15%. Germline V lookup: CDR1 SEHNR, CDR2 FQNEAQ (reference sequence). Trimming shortened V by 5 bases and J by 6 bases, and 12 bases separated the two germline ends. CDR3 length: 13 amino acids. This clonotype was sampled from a human donor in good health. The chain couples TRBV7-9 to TRBJ2-3; the D call may be TRBD1 or TRBD2 (5 bases each). Sequencing input: CD4+ T cells from PBMCs. CDR3 sequence reads: CASSPGAGDTQYF. CDR3 in DNA: TGTGCCAGCAGCCCCGGGGCAGGGGATACGCAGTATTTT.